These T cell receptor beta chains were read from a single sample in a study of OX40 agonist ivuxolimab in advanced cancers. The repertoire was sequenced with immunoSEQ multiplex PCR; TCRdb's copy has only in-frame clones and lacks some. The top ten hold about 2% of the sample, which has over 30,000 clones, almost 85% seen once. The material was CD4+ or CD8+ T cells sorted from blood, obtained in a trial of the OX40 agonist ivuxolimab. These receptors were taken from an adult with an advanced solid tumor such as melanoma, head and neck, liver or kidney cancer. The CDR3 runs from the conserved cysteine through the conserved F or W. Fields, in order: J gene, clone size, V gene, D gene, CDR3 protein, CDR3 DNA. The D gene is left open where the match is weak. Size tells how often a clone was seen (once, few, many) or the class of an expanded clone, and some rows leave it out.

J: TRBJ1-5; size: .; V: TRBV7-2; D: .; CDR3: CASSRTNQPQHF; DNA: TGTGCCAGCAGCCGAACAAATCAGCCCCAGCATTTT
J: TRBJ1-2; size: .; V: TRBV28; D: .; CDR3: CASRPAGNIFASGGYTF; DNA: TGTGCCAGCAGACCTGCCGGGAATATTTTTGCATCAGGGGGCTACACCTTC
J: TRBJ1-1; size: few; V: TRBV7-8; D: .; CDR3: CASSSRTEAFF; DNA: TGTGCCAGCAGCTCCCGGACTGAAGCTTTCTTT
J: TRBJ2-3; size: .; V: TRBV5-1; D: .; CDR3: CASSPLTTGNTQYF; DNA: TGCGCCAGCAGCCCGCTTACCACCGGGAATACGCAGTATTTT
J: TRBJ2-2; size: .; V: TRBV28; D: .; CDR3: CASSFGRANTGELFF; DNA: TGTGCCAGCAGTTTTGGTAGGGCGAACACCGGGGAGCTGTTTTTT
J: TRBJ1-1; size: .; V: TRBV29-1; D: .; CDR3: CSVAGIANTEAFF; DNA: TGCAGCGTGGCAGGGATAGCGAATACTGAAGCTTTCTTT
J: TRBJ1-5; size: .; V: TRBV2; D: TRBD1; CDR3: CASRPDRGHQPQHF; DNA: TGTGCCAGCAGGCCAGACAGGGGGCATCAGCCCCAGCATTTT
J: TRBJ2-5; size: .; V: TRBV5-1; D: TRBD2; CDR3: CASSPTSGGGRETQYF; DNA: TGCGCCAGCAGCCCCACTAGCGGGGGGGGACGGGAGACCCAGTACTTC
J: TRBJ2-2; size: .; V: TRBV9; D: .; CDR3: CASSVAAGNTGELFF; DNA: TGTGCCAGCAGCGTCGCGGCCGGTAACACCGGGGAGCTGTTTTTT
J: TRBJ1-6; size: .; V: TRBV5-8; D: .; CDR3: CASIENYNSPLHF; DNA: TGTGCCAGCATCGAGAATTATAATTCACCCCTCCACTTT
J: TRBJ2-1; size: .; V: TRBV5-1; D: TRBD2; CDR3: CASSLGPNPISSGGDNEQFF; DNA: TGCGCCAGCAGCTTGGGTCCTAATCCGATTTCTAGCGGGGGGGATAATGAGCAGTTCTTC
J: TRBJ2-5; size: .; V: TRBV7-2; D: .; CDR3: CASTRQETQYF; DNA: TGTGCCAGCACCCGCCAAGAGACCCAGTACTTC
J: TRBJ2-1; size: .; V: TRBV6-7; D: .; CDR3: CASSYAAGAYNEQFF; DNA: TGTGCCAGCAGTTATGCCGCGGGGGCTTACAATGAGCAGTTCTTC
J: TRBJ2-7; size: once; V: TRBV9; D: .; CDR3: CASSVATRGEQYF; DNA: TGTGCCAGCAGCGTAGCTACTCGGGGCGAGCAGTACTTC
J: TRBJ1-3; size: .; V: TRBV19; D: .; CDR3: CASSILRSSSGNTIYF; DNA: TGTGCCAGTAGTATATTAAGGTCCTCCTCTGGAAACACCATATATTTT
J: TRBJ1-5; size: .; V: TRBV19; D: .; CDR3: CASSIDVTDQPQHF; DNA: TGTGCCAGTAGTATAGATGTTACTGATCAGCCCCAGCATTTT
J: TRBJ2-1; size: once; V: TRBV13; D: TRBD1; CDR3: CASSGHGLRGQGDNEQFF; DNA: TGTGCCAGCAGCGGGCACGGGCTCAGGGGACAGGGGGACAATGAGCAGTTCTTC